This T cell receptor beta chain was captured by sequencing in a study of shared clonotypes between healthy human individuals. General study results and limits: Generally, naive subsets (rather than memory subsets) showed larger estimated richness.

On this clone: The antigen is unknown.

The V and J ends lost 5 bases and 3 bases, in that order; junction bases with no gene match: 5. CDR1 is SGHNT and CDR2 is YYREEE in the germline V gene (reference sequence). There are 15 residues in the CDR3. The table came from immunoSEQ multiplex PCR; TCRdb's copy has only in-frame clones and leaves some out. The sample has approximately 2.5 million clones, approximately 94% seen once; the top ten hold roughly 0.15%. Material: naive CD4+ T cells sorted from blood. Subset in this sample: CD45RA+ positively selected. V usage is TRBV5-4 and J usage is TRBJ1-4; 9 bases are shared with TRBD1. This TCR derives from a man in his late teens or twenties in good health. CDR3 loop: CASRGQGGPNEKLFF. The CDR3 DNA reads TGTGCCAGCAGGGGACAGGGAGGGCCTAATGAAAAACTGTTTTTT.